The clone carrying this TCR beta chain was detected once. The data were produced by immunoSEQ multiplex PCR, yet TCRdb's version contains in-frame clones alone and is incomplete. The table includes 200,000 to 250,000 clones, around 88% detected once. The data belong to a study of blood T cell repertoires in COVID-19. In the study overall: Both acute and convalescent COVID-19 samples were obtained from the United States, Italy and Spain. Sample material is recorded as cDNA or gDNA derived from T cells, B-cell-depleted T cells, or PBMCs.

The V end lost 1 base, the J end lost 12 bases, and 12 bases lay between the germline ends. The CDR3 runs 13 residues. Participants' own reports of clinical history determined their cohort assignment. The chain combines TRBV12-3 or TRBV12-4 with TRBJ1-4, with D possibly being TRBD1 (5 bases). This sequence was found in a woman aged 50 to 60 who had recovered from COVID-19. Source material: PBMCs or T cells enriched from blood (not recorded which). The CDR3 loop reads CASSLDRVGELFF. The CDR3 bases are TGTGCCAGCAGTTTAGATAGGGTAGGGGAACTGTTTTTT.